Each of the 2 T cell receptor beta chains below was sequenced from the same sample in a study of beta chain features in type 1 diabetes. Reverse transcribing all isolated RNA meant expressed TCRB transcripts were sequenced. Clones were sequenced by immunoSEQ multiplex PCR, and TCRdb holds only the in-frame ones, with some missing. Counted here are fewer than 500,000 clones, over 11% occurring once; the ten biggest clones make up around 0.039%. Sequencing was carried out using naive CD4+ T cells from blood. These receptors were collected from a man under 40 in good health.

The chain couples TRBV5-1 to TRBJ1-1; TRBD1 matches at 8 bases. The CDR3 sequence is 16 residues long. Germline CDR1 reads SGHRS; CDR2 reads YFSETQ. V lost 4 bases, J lost 5 bases, and 13 bases stayed unmatched. The CDR3 loop reads CASSQNGQGVLTEAFF. CDR3 DNA sequence: TGCGCCAGCAGCCAGAACGGACAGGGAGTATTGACTGAAGCTTTCTTT.

This clone was recorded a few times. The chain joins TRBV7-9 to TRBJ2-7, with TRBD2 identical over 13 bases. There are 17 residues in the CDR3. V shed 1 base and J 0 bases; nucleotides not matched to a gene: 3. The germline V gene has CDR1 SEHNR and CDR2 FQNEAQ (reference sequence). CDR3 DNA sequence: TGTGCCAGCAGCTTAGATCGGACTAGCGGGGGCTCCTACGAGCAGTACTTC. This translates into CASSLDRTSGGSYEQYF.